The table lists the clone carrying this T cell receptor beta chain with a count of one. The data are from a study of OX40 agonist ivuxolimab in advanced cancers. Study-level background: Head and neck, renal cell, melanoma or hepatocellular carcinoma were the cancers that dose-escalation patients had. Of mixed ages from about 23 to 90 and averaging around 60 years, the group was about 86% male.

The germline CDR1 and CDR2 sequences are ENHRY and SYGVKD. This CDR3 comprises 14 residues. The ends were cut back, 6 bases at V and 2 bases at J, with 12 bases in the middle. The repertoire was sequenced with immunoSEQ multiplex PCR; TCRdb's copy has only in-frame clones and lacks some. The sample holds roughly 70,000 clones, 82% seen once. Enrollment shut out patients with autoimmune disease history or systemic immunosuppression. Sampling times: baseline, cycle 4 day 1, cycle 7 day 1. This sequence was found in an adult with an advanced solid tumor such as melanoma, head and neck, liver or kidney cancer. The chain is built from TRBV10-3 and TRBJ2-3; D unclear. Specimen: CD4+ or CD8+ T cells sorted from blood, collected in a trial of the OX40 agonist ivuxolimab. The CDR3 DNA is TGTGCCATCAGCCCCGCACTCATCACAGATACGCAGTATTTT. This codes for CAISPALITDTQYF.